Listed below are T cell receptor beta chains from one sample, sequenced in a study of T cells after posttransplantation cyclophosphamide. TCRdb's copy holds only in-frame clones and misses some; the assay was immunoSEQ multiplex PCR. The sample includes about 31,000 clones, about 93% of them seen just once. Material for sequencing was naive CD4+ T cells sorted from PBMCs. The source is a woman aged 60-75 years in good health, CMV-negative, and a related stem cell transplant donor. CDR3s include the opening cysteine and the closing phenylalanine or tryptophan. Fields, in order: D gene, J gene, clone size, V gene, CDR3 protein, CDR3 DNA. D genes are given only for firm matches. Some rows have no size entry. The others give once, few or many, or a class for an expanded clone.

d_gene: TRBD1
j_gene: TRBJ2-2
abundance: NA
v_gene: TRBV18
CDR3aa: CASSPSNRGRTGELFF
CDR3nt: TGTGCCAGCTCACCATCAAACAGGGGGAGAACCGGGGAGCTGTTTTTT

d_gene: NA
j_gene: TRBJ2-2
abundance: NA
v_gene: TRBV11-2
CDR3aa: CASSLGLTGELFF
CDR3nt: TGTGCCAGCAGCTTAGGGCTTACCGGGGAGCTGTTTTTT

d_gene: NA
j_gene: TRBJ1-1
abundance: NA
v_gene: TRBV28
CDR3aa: CASSARTPPTVEAFF
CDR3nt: TGTGCCAGCAGTGCTCGAACCCCGCCGACAGTTGAAGCTTTCTTT

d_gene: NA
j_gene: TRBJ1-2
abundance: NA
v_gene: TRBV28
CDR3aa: CASRPGQEYGYTF
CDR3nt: TGTGCCAGCAGACCAGGGCAGGAATATGGCTACACCTTC

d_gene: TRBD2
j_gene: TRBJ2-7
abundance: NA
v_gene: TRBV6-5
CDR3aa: CASSPLTSGSHEQYF
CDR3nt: TGTGCCAGCAGTCCGTTGACTAGCGGGTCTCACGAGCAGTACTTC

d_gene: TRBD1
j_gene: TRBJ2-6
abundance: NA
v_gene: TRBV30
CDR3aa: CACGQGGANVLTF
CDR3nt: TGTGCCTGCGGACAGGGGGGGGCCAACGTCCTGACTTTC

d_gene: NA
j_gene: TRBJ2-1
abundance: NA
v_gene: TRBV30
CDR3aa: CAWSLERGEQFF
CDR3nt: TGTGCCTGGAGTTTAGAACGGGGTGAGCAGTTCTTC

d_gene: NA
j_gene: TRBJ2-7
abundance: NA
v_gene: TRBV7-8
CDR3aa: CASSLDWGGRARGYEQYF
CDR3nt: TGTGCCAGCAGCTTAGACTGGGGTGGGAGGGCCAGGGGCTACGAGCAGTACTTC

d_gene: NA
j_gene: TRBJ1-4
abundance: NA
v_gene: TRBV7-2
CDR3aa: CASSLAGGGFNEKLFF
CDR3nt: TGTGCCAGCAGCTTAGCGGGGGGGGGTTTTAATGAAAAACTGTTTTTT

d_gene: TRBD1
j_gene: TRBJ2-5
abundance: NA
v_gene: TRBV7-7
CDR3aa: CASSLGTGVGTQYF
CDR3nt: TGTGCCAGCAGCTTAGGGACAGGGGTTGGGACCCAGTACTTC

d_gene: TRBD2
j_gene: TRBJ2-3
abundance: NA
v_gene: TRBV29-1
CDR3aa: CSVEGTSLTDTQYF
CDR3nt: TGCAGCGTTGAAGGGACTAGCCTTACAGATACGCAGTATTTT

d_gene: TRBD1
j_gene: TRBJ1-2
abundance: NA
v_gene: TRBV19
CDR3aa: CASRPTGSGYGYTF
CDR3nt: TGTGCCAGTAGGCCGACAGGGAGTGGCTATGGCTACACCTTC

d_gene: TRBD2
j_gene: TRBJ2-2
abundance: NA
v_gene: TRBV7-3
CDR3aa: CASSLISGRARGGELFF
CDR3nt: TGTGCCAGCAGCTTAATCAGCGGGAGGGCGAGGGGCGGGGAGCTGTTTTTT

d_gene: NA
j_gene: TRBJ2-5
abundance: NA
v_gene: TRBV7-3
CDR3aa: CASSLTGSGLQTQYF
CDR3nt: TGTGCCAGCAGCTTAACGGGTAGCGGCCTACAGACCCAGTACTTC

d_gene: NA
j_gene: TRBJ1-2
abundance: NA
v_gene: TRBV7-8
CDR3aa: CASSLEGRGSGYTF
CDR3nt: TGTGCCAGCAGCTTAGAAGGACGGGGTTCTGGCTACACCTTC

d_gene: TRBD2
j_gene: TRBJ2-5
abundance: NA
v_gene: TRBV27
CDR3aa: CASSSLGTSGSLQETQYF
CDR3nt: TGTGCCAGCAGTTCGCTCGGGACTAGCGGGAGCCTTCAAGAGACCCAGTACTTC

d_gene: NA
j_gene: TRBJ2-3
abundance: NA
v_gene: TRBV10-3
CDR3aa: CAITSGSDTQYF
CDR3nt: TGTGCCATCACTTCAGGCTCAGATACGCAGTATTTT

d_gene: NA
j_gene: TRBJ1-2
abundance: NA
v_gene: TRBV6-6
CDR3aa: CASSLEHYGYTF
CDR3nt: TGTGCCAGCAGCCTTGAGCACTATGGCTACACCTTC

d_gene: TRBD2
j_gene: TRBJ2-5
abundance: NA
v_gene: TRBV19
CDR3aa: CASSIAASGQETQYF
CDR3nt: TGTGCCAGTAGTATCGCAGCTAGCGGCCAAGAGACCCAGTACTTC

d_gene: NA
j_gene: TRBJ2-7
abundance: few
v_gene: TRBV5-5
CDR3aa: CASSLDGGHYEQYF
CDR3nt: TGTGCCAGCAGCTTGGATGGGGGACACTACGAGCAGTACTTC

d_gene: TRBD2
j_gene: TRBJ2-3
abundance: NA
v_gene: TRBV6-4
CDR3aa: CASSVTSGRAYTQYF
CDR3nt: TGTGCCAGCAGTGTTACTAGCGGGAGGGCCTATACGCAGTATTTT

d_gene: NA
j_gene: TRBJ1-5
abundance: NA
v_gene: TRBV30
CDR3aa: CAWRGGGTGNQPQHF
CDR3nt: TGTGCCTGGAGGGGAGGCGGTACGGGCAATCAGCCCCAGCATTTT

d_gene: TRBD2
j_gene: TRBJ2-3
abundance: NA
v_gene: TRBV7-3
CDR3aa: CASGESGTSSRNTQYF
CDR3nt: TGTGCCAGCGGAGAATCCGGGACTAGCTCTCGTAACACGCAGTATTTT

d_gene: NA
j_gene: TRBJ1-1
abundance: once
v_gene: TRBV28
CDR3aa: CASSLRGSYTEAFF
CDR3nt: TGTGCCAGCAGTTTACGGGGTTCGTACACTGAAGCTTTCTTT

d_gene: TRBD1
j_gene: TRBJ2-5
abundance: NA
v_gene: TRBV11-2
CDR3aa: CASSFQGTGMLWETQYF
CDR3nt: TGTGCCAGCAGCTTCCAAGGGACAGGGATGCTTTGGGAGACCCAGTACTTC

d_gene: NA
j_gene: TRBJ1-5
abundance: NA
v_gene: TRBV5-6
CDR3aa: CASSSLGGTTGQPQHF
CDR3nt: TGTGCCAGCAGCTCGTTAGGAGGCACCACAGGGCAGCCCCAGCATTTT

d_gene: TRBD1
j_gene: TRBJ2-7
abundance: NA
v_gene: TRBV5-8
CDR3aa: CASSLGQGSAYEQYF
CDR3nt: TGTGCCAGCAGCTTGGGACAGGGCTCTGCCTACGAGCAGTACTTC

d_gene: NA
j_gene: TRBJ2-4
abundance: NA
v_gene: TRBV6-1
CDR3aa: CASKIQRGRDIQYF
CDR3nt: TGTGCCAGCAAGATACAACGGGGTAGAGACATTCAGTACTTC

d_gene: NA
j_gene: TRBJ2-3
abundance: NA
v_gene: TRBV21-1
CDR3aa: CASSKISSARYLTDTQYF
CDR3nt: TGTGCCAGCAGCAAAATATCCAGCGCGAGGTATCTCACAGATACGCAGTATTTT

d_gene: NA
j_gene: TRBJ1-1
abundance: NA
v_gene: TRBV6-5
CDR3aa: CASSYLEGVKNTEAFF
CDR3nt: TGTGCCAGCAGTTACTTGGAAGGGGTTAAGAACACTGAAGCTTTCTTT

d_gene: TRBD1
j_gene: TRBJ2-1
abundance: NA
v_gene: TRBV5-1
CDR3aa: CASSLAGQGGEQFF
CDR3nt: TGCGCCAGCAGCTTGGCCGGACAGGGAGGTGAGCAGTTCTTC

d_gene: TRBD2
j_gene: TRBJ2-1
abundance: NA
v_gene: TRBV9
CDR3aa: CASSSRESAYNEQFF
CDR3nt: TGTGCCAGCAGCTCGCGGGAGAGTGCCTACAATGAGCAGTTCTTC

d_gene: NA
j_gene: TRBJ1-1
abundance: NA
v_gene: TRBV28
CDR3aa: CASSFSGEYTEAFF
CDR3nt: TGTGCCAGCAGTTTTTCAGGGGAGTACACTGAAGCTTTCTTT